The 17 T cell receptor beta chains given below trace back to one sample, sequenced in a study of tumor-infiltrating lymphocytes in primary liver carcinoma. The researchers obtained blood RNA from unsorted whole blood and also extracted germline DNA. A constant-region primer primed TCR beta cDNA synthesis from roughly 500 ng of total RNA. Nested multiplex PCR, run for three rounds with slightly modified ARM-PCR, yielded TCR beta libraries. The two initial PCR rounds, roughly 9 cycles each, used TRBV1-TRBV30 forward and C-beta reverse primers. TCRdb independently ran MiXCR on the multiplex PCR reads; one entry per CDR3 protein. Of 150,000 to 200,000 distinct CDR3 sequences listed, approximately 60% are singletons. Sequencing input: peripheral blood. These receptors originate from a man aged 35-49 years with primary liver carcinoma and hepatitis B virus infection.

As concerns this clonotype: The CDR3 does not close with the conserved phenylalanine or tryptophan, likely indicating a read error. The rearrangement joins TRBV28 to TRBJ1-1, with D possibly matching TRBD1 (6 bases). The CDR3 is 14 residues long. The germline CDR1 and CDR2 sequences are MDHEN and SYDVKM. V gave up 2 bases and J gave up 4 bases, with 11 bases separating them. The CDR3 nucleotides are TGTGCCAGCAGTTTACCCTCAGGGGTCACTGAAGCTTTCGTT. Translated: CASSLPSGVTEAFV.

This chain joins TRBV28 and TRBJ2-7; 8 bases are a match to TRBD2. The CDR3 is 14 residues long. V was pared by 8 bases and J by 1 base, with 7 bases of the junction left unmatched. The germline V gene has CDR1 MDHEN and CDR2 SYDVKM. The CDR3 loop is CASENRGGSYEQYF. The CDR3 coding sequence is TGTGCCAGCGAGAATCGGGGGGGATCCTACGAGCAGTACTTC.

Concerning this clonotype itself: Germline is not matched at one junction end, which may reflect a read error. The chain couples TRBV12-3 or TRBV12-4 to TRBJ2-1; D might be TRBD1 or TRBD2, each matching 5 bases. This CDR3 contains 17 residues. CDR3 in DNA: TGTGCCACCAGTCCCTCTCGGGGCGGCAGCTCCTACAATGAGCAGTTCTTC. This encodes CATSPSRGGSSYNEQFF.

The rearrangement uses TRBV4-1 and TRBJ1-3; tentatively, D is TRBD1 (5 bases). The CDR3 length is 19 residues. The ends were cut back, 1 base at V and 3 bases at J, with 22 bases in the middle. The germline CDR1 and CDR2 sequences are MGHRA and YSYEKL. The CDR3 sequence: CASSQVYSAGGDFGNTIYF. In DNA, the CDR3 is TGCGCCAGCAGCCAAGTTTATTCGGCGGGGGGGGACTTTGGAAACACCATATATTTT.

This clonotype was seen only once. One junction end disagrees with the germline gene, perhaps due to a read error. The chain combines TRBV6-6 with TRBJ2-7; D possibly corresponds to TRBD1 (6 bases). Germline V CDR1 and CDR2: MNHNY, SVGAGI (reference sequence). The length of the CDR3 is 18 residues. The CDR3 here is CASSYLQGRGQTSYEQYF. The CDR3 DNA is TGTGCCAGCAGTTACCTACAAGGCAGGGGCCAGACCTCCTACGAGCAATACTTC.

As to this clonotype: One end of the junction varies from germline; a read error may be responsible. The chain employs TRBV11-2 and TRBJ2-7; D gene ambiguous. Germline CDR1 is SGHAT and CDR2 is FQNNGV. The CDR3 loop spans 15 amino acids. CDR3 region: CASRLDRVDSYEQYF. CDR3 DNA: TGTGCCAGCAGATTAGATCGGGTAGATTCATACGAGCAGTACTTC. Drawing the rest from reference TRBV11-2 and TRBJ2-7, the complete variable domain is EAGVAQSPRYKIIEKRQSVAFWCNPISGHATLYWYQQILGQGPKLLIQFQNNGVVDDSQLPKDRFSAERLKGVDSTLKIQPAKLEDSAVYLCASRLDRVDSYEQYFGPGTRLTVT.

The V call is TRBV10-3, the J call TRBJ2-3; D is perhaps TRBD1 (6 bases). V lost 2 bases, J lost 6 bases, and 9 bases lay in between. Per germline, CDR1 ENHRY and CDR2 SYGVKD. The CDR3 loop spans 13 amino acids. CDR3 protein: CAISEEQGDTQYF. The CDR3, as DNA: TGTGCCATCAGTGAGGAACAGGGCGATACGCAGTATTTT.

This clonotype has a handful of counts. The chain employs TRBV10-3 and TRBJ2-1; weak D call: TRBD1 (5 bases). Trimming removed 3 bases from V and 4 bases from J, with 10 bases in between. The CDR3 is 14 residues long. CDR1 and CDR2 (germline): ENHRY, SYGVKD. CDR3 sequence reads: CAISDPDRYNEQFF. The CDR3 DNA follows: TGTGCCATCAGTGACCCTGACAGATACAATGAGCAGTTCTTC.

The chain employs TRBV28 and TRBJ1-2; D is possibly TRBD1 (5 bases). Between the trimmed V and J ends, which lost 5 bases and 5 bases, there was a span of 9 bases. Per the germline V gene, CDR1 is MDHEN and CDR2 is SYDVKM. The CDR3 has 12 amino acids. This chain's CDR3 is CASSPQGYGYTF. The DNA of the CDR3 is TGTGCCAGCAGTCCCCAGGGATATGGCTACACCTTC.

This clonotype was seen a few times. This chain joins TRBV29-1 and TRBJ1-2; tentatively, D is TRBD1 (5 bases). This CDR3 region has 13 residues. The germline V gene encodes CDR1 SQVTM and CDR2 ANQGSEA. V shed 4 bases and J shed 8 bases, with 17 bases lying between them. CDR3 coding DNA: TGCAGCGTTGCGTCGACGGGGCGATTGGGCTACACCTTC. Protein: CSVASTGRLGYTF.

The rearrangement joins TRBV5-6 to TRBJ2-1; TRBD2 agrees at 8 bases. Germline V gene data show CDR1 as SGHDT and CDR2 as YYEEEE. Trimming took 4 bases from V and 7 from J; bases not matched to a gene: 16. The CDR3 is made up of 17 amino acids. This CDR3 reads CASSPGGSGSARNEQFF. The CDR3 coding sequence is TGTGCCAGCAGCCCGGGAGGAAGCGGGAGCGCCAGGAATGAGCAGTTCTTC.

This clonotype was found many times. This chain connects TRBV6-1 to TRBJ2-5; D uncertain. Per germline, CDR1 MNHNS and CDR2 SASEGT. V lost 5 bases and J lost 4, with 8 bases in between. CDR3 length: 12 amino acids. The CDR3 nucleotides are TGTGCCAGCAGTCCCCCTGGAGAGACCCAGTACTTC. Protein sequence: CASSPPGETQYF.

As for this clonotype: One end of the junction is discordant with germline, which a read error may explain. V gene TRBV11-2 combines with J gene TRBJ1-5; 9 nucleotides align to TRBD1. This CDR3 is built from 14 residues. Germline lookup yields CDR1 SGHAT and CDR2 FQNNGV. The CDR3 loop is CASSRTGDNQPQQF. CDR3 nucleotide sequence: TGTGCGAGCAGTCGGACAGGGGATAATCAGCCCCAGCAATTT.

With regard to this clonotype: A read error may be the cause here, since a much bigger clone is one base away. The genes are TRBV29-1 and TRBJ2-7; D perhaps matches TRBD1 (6 bases). Germline values: CDR1 SQVTM, CDR2 ANQGSEA. Trimming shortened V by 4 bases and J by 6 bases, and 13 bases separated the two germline ends. The CDR3 contains 12 residues. CDR3 coding DNA: TGCAGCGTTGCACAGGGAAGGGGCGAGCAGTACTTC. Its translation: CSVAQGRGEQYF.

Details on this clonotype: An end of the junction differs from the germline gene, which may be a read error. The chain carries TRBV11-2 and TRBJ1-6; 9 bases match TRBD1. Germline lookup yields CDR1 SGHAT and CDR2 FQNNGV. The CDR3 runs to 14 residues. CDR3: CVSSLQGANSLLQF. The CDR3 nucleotides read TGTGTCAGCAGCTTACAGGGGGCGAATTCACTCCTCCAATTT.

Concerning this clonotype itself: The CDR3 ends on some other residue instead of the conserved phenylalanine or tryptophan, so this is likely a read error. The gene calls are TRBV11-1 and TRBJ2-3; 14 bases fit TRBD2. The CDR3 runs 16 residues. The trim removed 5 bases at V and 4 bases at J, leaving 5 bases unmatched. Germline assignment: CDR1 SGHAT and CDR2 FQDESV (reference sequence). The chain's CDR3 is CASSPGLAGESDTQYY. The CDR3, as DNA: TGTGCCAGCAGCCCGGGACTAGCGGGAGAATCAGATACGCAGTATTAT.

The chain carries TRBV6-5 and TRBJ1-2, with D hard to call. This CDR3 contains 14 residues. Looked up from germline, CDR1 is MNHEY and CDR2 is SVGAGI. V shed 0 bases and J shed 8 bases, with 13 bases lying between them. This CDR3 is CASSYSTWVDGYTF. DNA of the CDR3: TGTGCCAGCAGTTACTCGACTTGGGTGGACGGCTACACCTTC.